Included here is one T cell receptor beta chain sequence, with context. Trimming pared 0 bases from V and 0 bases from J, leaving 5 bases between. The CDR3 length is 14 residues. Germline values: CDR1 MNHNS, CDR2 SASEGT. The sample is drawn from a study of monozygotic twins with cystic fibrosis. The assay was immunoSEQ multiplex PCR, and TCRdb's table has in-frame clones only and misses some. The sample consists of 25,000 to 30,000 clones, 90% of them appearing once. The chain uses TRBV6-1 and TRBJ1-2; D is ambiguous. This TCR was recovered from a girl under 10 years old with cystic fibrosis. Sequencing was performed on blood. CDR3 in amino acids: CASSEAYSNYGYTF. In DNA, the CDR3 is TGTGCCAGCAGTGAAGCGTACTCTAACTATGGCTACACCTTC.